The sequence of this T cell receptor beta chain was determined in a study of Ad26.COV2.S vaccination and SARS-CoV-2 variants. Clones were sequenced by immunoSEQ multiplex PCR, and TCRdb holds only the in-frame ones, with some missing. The table shows 360,000 or so clones, with around 90% occurring only once. CDR3 length: 14 amino acids. Trimming stripped 8 bases from V and 0 bases from J, with 17 bases between. CDR1 is GTSNPN, CDR2 SVGIG, per germline (reference sequence). As to treatment: 15 to 20 received Ad26.COV2.S at low or high dose, single or two shots; about five received placebo; per-sample allocation not given. Vaccine and placebo recipients were sampled on day 63 after the first injection. An Ad26 vector was used to express Wuhan-strain SARS-CoV-2 spike as the vaccine.

The V call is TRBV30, the J call TRBJ2-7; possibly TRBD1 for D (5 bases). The material sequenced was peripheral blood, taken in a trial of Ad26.COV2.S vaccine versus placebo. The origin of this receptor is a person between 18 and 59 years old who received the Ad26.COV2.S COVID-19 vaccine or a placebo. The CDR3 region is CAVAPLGPSYEQYF. CDR3 coding DNA: TGTGCCGTTGCCCCGCTGGGGCCCTCCTACGAGCAGTACTTC. Filled out from reference TRBV30 and TRBJ2-7, the complete variable domain reads SQTIHQWPATLVQPVGSPLSLECTVEGTSNPNLYWYRQAAGRGLQLLFYSVGIGQISSEVPQNLSASRPQDRQFILSSKKLLLSDSGFYLCAVAPLGPSYEQYFGPGTRLTVT.